This record concerns one T cell receptor beta chain sequence. Per the original data handling: For nucleated cells, counts were estimated from reference gene primer amplification. Profiling relied on immunoSEQ multiplex PCR, and the TCRdb table lists in-frame clones only, not all of them. That table gives V, J and clone size, and the DNA gave D and trimming. The table includes some 89,000 clones, around three quarters detected once. The CDR3 totals 14 residues. Germline V CDR1 and CDR2: MNHEY, SVGEGT. V was shortened by 6 bases and J by 0 bases, with 9 bases between the two germline ends. The sample originates from a study of blood T cell repertoires in COVID-19. Study-level information: Specimens from acute and convalescent COVID-19 originated in the United States, Italy and Spain. T cells, B-cell-depleted T cells, or PBMCs supplied cDNA or gDNA.

The sample consisted of peripheral blood. The clonotype originates from a man aged 70 or older with acute or convalescent COVID-19. The J gene is TRBJ1-5, the V gene TRBV6-2 or TRBV6-3, with D perhaps matching TRBD1 (6 bases). CDR3 bases: TGTGCCAGCAGCGACAGGAATAGCAATCAGCCCCAGCATTTT. Residues: CASSDRNSNQPQHF.